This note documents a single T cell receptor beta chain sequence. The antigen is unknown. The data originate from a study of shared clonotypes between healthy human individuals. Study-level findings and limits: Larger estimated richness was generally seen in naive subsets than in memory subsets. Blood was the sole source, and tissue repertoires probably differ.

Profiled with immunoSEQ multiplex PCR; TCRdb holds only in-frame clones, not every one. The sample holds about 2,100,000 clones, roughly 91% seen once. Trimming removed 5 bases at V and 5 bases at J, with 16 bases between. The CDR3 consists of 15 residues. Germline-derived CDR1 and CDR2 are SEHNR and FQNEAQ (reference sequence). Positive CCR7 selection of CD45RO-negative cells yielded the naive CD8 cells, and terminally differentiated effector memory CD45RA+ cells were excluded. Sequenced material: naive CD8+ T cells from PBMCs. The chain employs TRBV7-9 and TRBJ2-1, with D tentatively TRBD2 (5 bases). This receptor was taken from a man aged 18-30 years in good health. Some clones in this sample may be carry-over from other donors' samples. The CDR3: CASSASRVANNEQFF. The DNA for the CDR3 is TGTGCCAGCAGCGCCAGCAGAGTAGCGAACAATGAGCAGTTCTTC.